The T cell receptor (beta chain) described here comes from a study of T cell responses to AZD1222 COVID-19 vaccine. Overall study: Timing groups of about 4 and about 12 weeks for second doses were pooled.

The data were produced by immunoSEQ multiplex PCR, yet TCRdb's version contains in-frame clones alone and is incomplete. The sample comprises about 150,000 clones, roughly nine tenths of which are singletons, and around 4.9% rests with the top ten. Study-wide results and caveats: Just a handful of AZD1222 recipients tested seropositive at baseline.

Looked up from germline, CDR1 is SGHRS and CDR2 is YFSETQ. The CDR3 loop spans 15 amino acids. The trim removed 5 bases at V and 4 bases at J, leaving 7 bases unmatched. As regards this clone: Antigen unknown.

The chain recombines TRBV5-1 with TRBJ2-2; TRBD2 aligns across 8 bases. The sequence derives from an adult in good health. Sample: peripheral blood, taken on day 0 of AZD1222 vaccination. The DNA for the CDR3 is TGCGCCAGCAGGGGCGGGACTAGAGCCACCGGGGAGCTGTTTTTT. It specifies CASRGGTRATGELFF.